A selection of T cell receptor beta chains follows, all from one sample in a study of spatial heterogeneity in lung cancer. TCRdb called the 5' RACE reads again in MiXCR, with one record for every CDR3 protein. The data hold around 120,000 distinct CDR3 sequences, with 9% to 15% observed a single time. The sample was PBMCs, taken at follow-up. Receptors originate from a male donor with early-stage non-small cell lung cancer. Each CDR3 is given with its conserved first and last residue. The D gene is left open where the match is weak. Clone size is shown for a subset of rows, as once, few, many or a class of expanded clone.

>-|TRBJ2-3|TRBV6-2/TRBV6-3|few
CASSYLIGGVTDTQYF
TGTGCCAGCAGTTACTTGATCGGGGGCGTCACAGATACGCAGTATTTT
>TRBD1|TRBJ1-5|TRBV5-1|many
CASSADTGGNQPQHF
TGCGCCAGCAGCGCGGATACAGGGGGTAATCAGCCCCAGCATTTT
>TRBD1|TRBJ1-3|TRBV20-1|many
CSALEGANTIYF
TGCAGTGCTCTGGAGGGGGCGAACACCATATATTTT
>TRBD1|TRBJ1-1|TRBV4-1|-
CASSRPDRASTEAFF
TGCGCCAGCAGCCGCCCGGACAGGGCGAGCACTGAAGCTTTCTTT
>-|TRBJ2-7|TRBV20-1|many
CSAKSLDGTYEQYF
TGCAGTGCTAAATCCTTGGACGGAACCTACGAGCAGTACTTC
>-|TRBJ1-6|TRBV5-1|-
CASSLGQADSPLHF
TGCGCCAGCAGCTTGGGACAGGCTGATTCACCCCTCCACTTT
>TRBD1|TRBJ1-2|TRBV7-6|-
CASSLYPRGANYGYTF
TGTGCCAGCAGCTTATATCCCAGGGGGGCTAACTATGGCTACACCTTC
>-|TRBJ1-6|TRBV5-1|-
CASSLDRGILSYNSPLHF
TGCGCCAGCAGCTTGGATCGGGGTATCTTATCCTATAATTCACCCCTCCACTTT
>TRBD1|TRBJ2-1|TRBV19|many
CATTFGTGGFNEQFF
TGTGCCACCACCTTCGGGACAGGGGGCTTCAATGAGCAGTTCTTC
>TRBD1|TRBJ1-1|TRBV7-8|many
CASSLVPDRGAEAFF
TGTGCCAGCAGCTTAGTACCGGACAGGGGCGCTGAAGCTTTCTTT
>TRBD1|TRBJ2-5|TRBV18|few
CASSRKTGGIGETQYF
TGTGCCAGCTCACGGAAAACAGGGGGCATCGGAGAGACCCAGTACTTC
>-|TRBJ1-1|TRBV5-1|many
CASSLGSSSNTEAFF
TGCGCCAGCAGCTTGGGGTCCAGTTCGAACACTGAAGCTTTCTTT
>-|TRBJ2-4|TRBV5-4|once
CASSSMGGSGLAKNIQYF
TGTGCCAGCAGCTCGATGGGAGGTAGCGGTTTAGCCAAAAACATTCAGTACTTC